One sample yielded the 15 T cell receptor beta chains listed below, sequenced in a study of blood T cell repertoires in COVID-19. Here immunoSEQ multiplex PCR was the method, and the copy in TCRdb shows in-frame clones only, minus some. Of some 530,000 clones in the sample, approximately 91% are singletons; the top ten hold approximately 8.3%. The sequenced material came from PBMCs or T cells enriched from blood (not recorded which). Receptors originate from a woman in her sixties who had recovered from COVID-19.

The gene calls are TRBV10-3 and TRBJ2-1, with 13 nucleotides matching TRBD2. V shed 4 bases, J shed 9 bases, and the junction held 0 bases outside the gene matches. Germline values: CDR1 ENHRY, CDR2 SYGVKD. The CDR3 is 13 residues long. The CDR3 here is CAISGTSGGEQFF. In DNA, the CDR3 is TGTGCCATCAGTGGGACTAGCGGGGGTGAGCAGTTCTTC.

This chain links TRBV6-5 with TRBJ1-5; D is perhaps TRBD1 (5 bases). Trimming cost V 10 bases and J 3 bases, with 19 bases left between them. Looked up from germline, CDR1 is MNHEY and CDR2 is SVGAGI. The CDR3 is made up of 15 amino acids. CDR3 coding DNA: TGTGCCACCTATAAGGCGGGGGGATCCAATCAGCCCCAGCATTTT. As protein: CATYKAGGSNQPQHF.

The chain carries TRBV2 and TRBJ2-5; 9 bases fit TRBD1. CDR1 SNHLY and CDR2 FYNNEI come from the germline V gene. The CDR3 is 14 amino acids. The trim removed 4 bases at V and 4 bases at J, leaving 4 bases unmatched. The CDR3 spells CASSGGGQGETQYF. DNA of the CDR3: TGTGCCAGCAGTGGTGGGGGACAGGGAGAGACCCAGTACTTC.

The J gene is TRBJ2-3, the V gene TRBV9; 7 bases fit TRBD2. This CDR3 is 16 amino acids long. V lost 4 bases and J lost 3; bases outside the gene matches: 11. Germline V gives CDR1 SGDLS, CDR2 YYNGEE. The CDR3 loop is CASSPGTNGGTDTQYF. CDR3 DNA: TGTGCCAGCAGCCCCGGGACTAACGGGGGTACAGATACGCAGTATTTT.

CDR3 coding DNA: TGTGCCATCAGCCGGGACACCGACTATAATTCACCCCTCCACTTT. Amino acid sequence: CAISRDTDYNSPLHF. The V and J genes are TRBV10-3 and TRBJ1-6, with a possible D match to TRBD1 (6 bases). Germline values: CDR1 ENHRY, CDR2 SYGVKD. This CDR3 is built from 15 residues. Trimming took off 6 bases at V and 3 bases at J, with 12 bases between the two ends.

In this sample, this clone turned up a few times. The V call is TRBV4-1, the J call TRBJ2-3; 11 bases align to TRBD1. V dropped 4 bases and J dropped 3; count of bases not matched to a gene: 9. Germline CDR1 MGHRA, CDR2 YSYEKL. The CDR3 is made up of 17 amino acids. Here the CDR3 reads CASSLWGQGGTTDTQYF. The CDR3 DNA reads as TGCGCCAGCAGCCTCTGGGGACAGGGGGGAACTACAGATACGCAGTATTTT.

This rearrangement joins TRBV9 to TRBJ2-3; 11 nucleotides match TRBD2. Germline-derived CDR1 and CDR2 are SGDLS and YYNGEE. CDR3 size: 15 residues. V trimming: 4 bases; J trimming: 2 bases; junction bases outside the gene matches: 3. CDR3 sequence: CASSRTSGYTDTQYF. In DNA form, the CDR3 reads TGTGCCAGCAGCCGGACTAGCGGGTACACAGATACGCAGTATTTT.

The count of this clone is one. This chain uses TRBV7-8 with TRBJ1-5; D is perhaps TRBD1 (5 bases). Germline V lookup: CDR1 SGHVS, CDR2 FQNEAQ. The V and J ends lost 1 base and 3 bases respectively, with 19 bases between them. The length of the CDR3 is 18 residues. The CDR3 here is CASSLVAQGAFANQPQHF. The DNA for the CDR3 is TGTGCCAGCAGCTTAGTGGCGCAGGGCGCCTTCGCCAATCAGCCCCAGCATTTT.

The V call is TRBV5-1, the J call TRBJ1-4; D is perhaps TRBD1 (5 bases). Per the germline V gene, CDR1 is SGHRS and CDR2 is YFSETQ. Trimming cost V 4 bases and J 8 bases, with 15 bases left between them. The CDR3 is 14 amino acids. The CDR3 is CASSPAGGREKLFF. In DNA, the CDR3 is TGCGCCAGCAGCCCGGCGGGGGGACGAGAAAAACTGTTTTTT.

A note on this clone: Other DNA sequences of this sample code for an identical CDR3. V is TRBV5-1 and J is TRBJ1-1, with 7 bases matching TRBD1. Looked up from germline, CDR1 is SGHRS and CDR2 is YFSETQ. Trimming cost V 1 base and J 1 base; bases outside gene matches: 4. The CDR3 consists of 15 residues. CDR3 residues: CASSLIAGGNTEAFF. CDR3 coding DNA: TGCGCCAGCAGCTTGATAGCAGGGGGGAACACTGAAGCTTTCTTT.

V and J are TRBV11-2 and TRBJ2-1; possible D gene TRBD2, 5 bases. CDR3 length equals 15 residues. V lost 7 bases to trimming and J lost 5 bases, with 18 bases between them. CDR1 is SGHAT and CDR2 is FQNNGV in the germline V gene. This CDR3 reads CASTLGLLYHNEQFF. The CDR3 region has the DNA TGTGCCAGCACCCTAGGACTTTTATACCACAATGAGCAGTTCTTC.

The rearrangement joins TRBV29-1 to TRBJ2-2, with D possibly being TRBD2 (5 bases). CDR1 SQVTM and CDR2 ANQGSEA come from the germline V gene. V was shortened by 6 bases and J by 6 bases, with 11 bases between the two germline ends. The CDR3 is made up of 12 amino acids. Here the CDR3 DNA reads TGCAGCGTGCCTACGGGGTCCGGGGAGCTGTTTTTT. Translating it yields CSVPTGSGELFF.

This rearrangement joins TRBV5-8 to TRBJ1-1, with D possibly matching TRBD1 (5 bases). There are 16 residues in the CDR3. With 3 bases removed from V and 0 bases from J, the gap between germline ends came to 15 bases. Germline V gene sequence: CDR1 SGHTS, CDR2 YDEGEE. This chain's CDR3 is CASSSSPGLMNTEAFF. CDR3 in DNA: TGTGCCAGCAGCTCGTCCCCGGGACTTATGAACACTGAAGCTTTCTTT.

Concerning this clone: The same CDR3 also results from other DNA sequences found in this sample. The genes are TRBV3-1 (or the pseudogene TRBV3-2) and TRBJ2-1; 12 positions agree with TRBD2. Germline CDR1 reads LGHDT; CDR2 reads YNNKEL (reference sequence). V was pared by 3 bases and J by 3 bases, with 0 bases of the junction left unmatched. The CDR3 covers 15 residues. The CDR3 nucleotides are TGTGCCAGCAGCCAGACTAGCGGGGGCTACAATGAGCAGTTCTTC. Translation gives CASSQTSGGYNEQFF.

The chain combines TRBV19 with TRBJ1-1; no reliable D call. V dropped 3 bases and J dropped 4 bases, with 9 bases sitting between them. Germline V lookup: CDR1 LNHDA, CDR2 SQIVND (reference sequence). The CDR3 runs to 13 residues. The CDR3 loop is CASSIPGVTEAFF. CDR3 sequence (DNA): TGTGCCAGTAGTATTCCCGGGGTCACTGAAGCTTTCTTT.